This T cell receptor beta chain was recovered during a study of blood T cell repertoires in COVID-19. Study-level information: There were acute and convalescent COVID-19 samples, and they came from the United States, Italy and Spain.

V shed 5 bases and J shed 0 bases, with 7 bases lying between them. This CDR3 spans 13 amino acids. Germline V gene data show CDR1 as LNHDA and CDR2 as SQIVND (reference sequence). Profiled with immunoSEQ multiplex PCR; TCRdb holds only in-frame clones, not every one. The sample shows 30,000 to 40,000 clones, about nine tenths of them seen only once. The sequenced material came from peripheral blood. This TCR was sampled from a human donor with active COVID-19. The donor label of this sample is uncertain. The gene calls are TRBV19 and TRBJ1-1; D remains unclear. The CDR3 DNA reads TGTGCCAGTAGTCAAACAGTGAACACTGAAGCTTTCTTT. This translates into CASSQTVNTEAFF. Full variable domain (outside the CDR3, taken from reference TRBV19 and TRBJ1-1): DGGITQSPKYLFRKEGQNVTLSCEQNLNHDAMYWYRQDPGQGLRLIYYSQIVNDFQKGDIAEGYSVSREKKESFPLTVTSAQKNPTAFYLCASSQTVNTEAFFGQGTRLTVV.